These T cell receptor beta chains were read from a single sample in a study of T-cell memory formation after mild COVID-19. TCRdb reprocessed the 5' RACE reads with MiXCR, giving one entry per CDR3 protein. The repertoire consists of about 140,000 distinct CDR3 sequences, with 11% to 15% occurring once and the leading ten covering less than 30%. Material: PBMCs or a T cell subset sorted from them (not recorded which). These receptors were taken from an adult woman who had mild COVID-19 (a few samples of this study predate the infection). Cell type and time point are not known. The CDR3 runs from the conserved cysteine through the conserved F or W. Each record gives: D gene, clone size, J gene, V gene, CDR3 DNA, CDR3 protein. D genes are given only for firm matches. Size values are once, few and many counts, or a class for expanded clones, and some rows have none.

d_gene: .
abundance: many
j_gene: TRBJ2-7
v_gene: TRBV7-8
CDR3nt: TGTGCCAGCAGCCCGACAGATTACGAGCAGTACTTC
CDR3aa: CASSPTDYEQYF

d_gene: .
abundance: few
j_gene: TRBJ2-2
v_gene: TRBV28
CDR3nt: TGTGCCAGCAGTTTTCCCATGCAGGGCGGATCGGACACCGGGGAGCTGTTTTTT
CDR3aa: CASSFPMQGGSDTGELFF

d_gene: .
abundance: .
j_gene: TRBJ2-3
v_gene: TRBV30
CDR3nt: TGTGCCTGGAGTTACGACGGGAGCTTTAACACAGATACGCAGTATTTT
CDR3aa: CAWSYDGSFNTDTQYF

d_gene: TRBD1
abundance: few
j_gene: TRBJ1-1
v_gene: TRBV5-1
CDR3nt: TGCGCCAGCAGCCCGGGACAGGGGAGCGAGAACACTGAAGCTTTCTTT
CDR3aa: CASSPGQGSENTEAFF

d_gene: .
abundance: .
j_gene: TRBJ2-3
v_gene: TRBV20-1
CDR3nt: TGCAGTGCTAGAGCCGACCCCGGAGGGAAAGATACGCAGTATTTT
CDR3aa: CSARADPGGKDTQYF

d_gene: TRBD2
abundance: many
j_gene: TRBJ2-7
v_gene: TRBV10-3
CDR3nt: TGTGCCATCAGCGGGGGAAGCGGGAGCCAGTACGAGCAGTACTTC
CDR3aa: CAISGGSGSQYEQYF

d_gene: TRBD2
abundance: few
j_gene: TRBJ2-5
v_gene: TRBV5-6
CDR3nt: TGTGCCAGCAGCGCCTCACTAGCGGGGGGAGAGACCCAGTACTTC
CDR3aa: CASSASLAGGETQYF

d_gene: TRBD2
abundance: .
j_gene: TRBJ2-5
v_gene: TRBV4-1
CDR3nt: TGCGCCAGCAGCCAAGAGGGGGGGAGATGGGAGACCCAGTACTTC
CDR3aa: CASSQEGGRWETQYF

d_gene: .
abundance: few
j_gene: TRBJ1-1
v_gene: TRBV7-6
CDR3nt: TGTGCCAGCAGCTCATCCGGGGTAATGAACACTGAAGCTTTCTTT
CDR3aa: CASSSSGVMNTEAFF

d_gene: TRBD1
abundance: few
j_gene: TRBJ1-4
v_gene: TRBV12-3/TRBV12-4
CDR3nt: TGTGCCAGCAGCGGACAGGGGGCGACTAATGAAAAACTGTTTTTT
CDR3aa: CASSGQGATNEKLFF

d_gene: .
abundance: .
j_gene: TRBJ1-1
v_gene: TRBV11-2
CDR3nt: TGTGCCAGCAGCTTAGATCGCGGGGCCACTGAAGCTTTCTTT
CDR3aa: CASSLDRGATEAFF

d_gene: TRBD1
abundance: many
j_gene: TRBJ1-1
v_gene: TRBV12-3/TRBV12-4
CDR3nt: TGTGCCAGCAGTTTCCGGACAGGGGCTGAAGCTTTCTTT
CDR3aa: CASSFRTGAEAFF

d_gene: .
abundance: .
j_gene: TRBJ2-7
v_gene: TRBV7-8
CDR3nt: TGTGCCAGCAGGTTGACTCCTTTTGTCGAGCAGTACTTC
CDR3aa: CASRLTPFVEQYF

d_gene: .
abundance: many
j_gene: TRBJ1-2
v_gene: TRBV10-3
CDR3nt: TGTGCCATCAACGGAAACCCCTCGTTAAACTATGGCTACACCTTC
CDR3aa: CAINGNPSLNYGYTF

d_gene: .
abundance: .
j_gene: TRBJ2-1
v_gene: TRBV7-9
CDR3nt: TGTGCCAGCAGCTTAGGGTGGCGGGAAGACGGGGATGAGCAGTTCTTC
CDR3aa: CASSLGWREDGDEQFF

d_gene: .
abundance: .
j_gene: TRBJ2-7
v_gene: TRBV29-1
CDR3nt: TGCAGCGTGACCGGAGGGTTTCTTGATGCTGACGAGCAGTACTTC
CDR3aa: CSVTGGFLDADEQYF

d_gene: .
abundance: .
j_gene: TRBJ1-1
v_gene: TRBV12-3/TRBV12-4
CDR3nt: TGTGCCAGCAGTTTGGGGAAATTCGCTGAAGCTTTCTTT
CDR3aa: CASSLGKFAEAFF

d_gene: .
abundance: .
j_gene: TRBJ2-3
v_gene: TRBV2
CDR3nt: TGTGCCAGCAGTGACCGGCCCCTCGTCGGGACAGATACGCAGTATTTT
CDR3aa: CASSDRPLVGTDTQYF

d_gene: TRBD1
abundance: few
j_gene: TRBJ1-1
v_gene: TRBV6-5
CDR3nt: TGTGCCAGCAGTCAAATCCCGGGACAGGGAATAAACACTGAAGCTTTCTTT
CDR3aa: CASSQIPGQGINTEAFF

d_gene: TRBD1
abundance: few
j_gene: TRBJ1-2
v_gene: TRBV2
CDR3nt: TGTGCCAGCAGTTCCACGCGGACAGGCGGAGGTCGGGGCTACACCTTC
CDR3aa: CASSSTRTGGGRGYTF

d_gene: .
abundance: .
j_gene: TRBJ2-1
v_gene: TRBV30
CDR3nt: TGTGCCTGGAAATCGGGGACCAGCTCCTACAATGAGCAGTTCTTC
CDR3aa: CAWKSGTSSYNEQFF

d_gene: .
abundance: few
j_gene: TRBJ2-2
v_gene: TRBV6-5
CDR3nt: TGTGCCAGCAGTTATCAAGAGGGGCTCAGCGGGGAGCTGTTTTTT
CDR3aa: CASSYQEGLSGELFF

d_gene: .
abundance: .
j_gene: TRBJ1-2
v_gene: TRBV23-1
CDR3nt: TGCGCCAGCAGCCGTTCGTTAGGATGGCATGGCTACACCTTC
CDR3aa: CASSRSLGWHGYTF

d_gene: TRBD2
abundance: few
j_gene: TRBJ2-3
v_gene: TRBV5-5
CDR3nt: TGTGCCAGCAGCTCGGCTAGCGGGGGGGACTACACAGATACGCAGTATTTT
CDR3aa: CASSSASGGDYTDTQYF

d_gene: .
abundance: few
j_gene: TRBJ2-1
v_gene: TRBV7-2
CDR3nt: TGTGCCAGCAGCCGCGACATAGGGGGGGGAGGCCCGACCCTATACAATGAGCAGTTCTTC
CDR3aa: CASSRDIGGGGPTLYNEQFF

d_gene: .
abundance: once
j_gene: TRBJ1-5
v_gene: TRBV19
CDR3nt: TGTGCCAGTAGTACGGGGCAGAACAATCATCCCCAGCATTTT
CDR3aa: CASSTGQNNHPQHF

d_gene: .
abundance: few
j_gene: TRBJ2-7
v_gene: TRBV3-1
CDR3nt: TGTGCCAGCAGCCAAGAAAGGCCGGGAGAGAAGAGCTACGAGCAGTACTTC
CDR3aa: CASSQERPGEKSYEQYF

d_gene: .
abundance: few
j_gene: TRBJ2-3
v_gene: TRBV7-6
CDR3nt: TGTGCCAGCAGCTTAGAGATCTCGTCCACAGATACGCAGTATTTT
CDR3aa: CASSLEISSTDTQYF

d_gene: .
abundance: .
j_gene: TRBJ2-1
v_gene: TRBV14
CDR3nt: TGTGCCAGCGGTTATGACCACAATGAGCAGTTCTTC
CDR3aa: CASGYDHNEQFF

d_gene: .
abundance: few
j_gene: TRBJ2-7
v_gene: TRBV9
CDR3nt: TGTGCCAGCAGCGTAGACCCAACCTACGAGCAGTACTTC
CDR3aa: CASSVDPTYEQYF

d_gene: TRBD1
abundance: .
j_gene: TRBJ2-3
v_gene: TRBV7-6
CDR3nt: TGTGCCAGCAGCTTACCACTGACAGGGTTTGACACAGATACGCAGTATTTT
CDR3aa: CASSLPLTGFDTDTQYF

d_gene: .
abundance: .
j_gene: TRBJ2-5
v_gene: TRBV12-3/TRBV12-4
CDR3nt: TGTGCCAGCAGTTTTTTGGGGGCGGCTATGGAGACCCAGTACTTC
CDR3aa: CASSFLGAAMETQYF

d_gene: .
abundance: few
j_gene: TRBJ2-4
v_gene: TRBV7-9
CDR3nt: TGTGCCAGCAGTCCAGCGGTATCCCAAAACATTCAGTACTTC
CDR3aa: CASSPAVSQNIQYF

d_gene: .
abundance: .
j_gene: TRBJ1-2
v_gene: TRBV12-3/TRBV12-4
CDR3nt: TGTGCCAGCAGTTTAGCGCCGTTGCCCAACTATGGCTACACCTTC
CDR3aa: CASSLAPLPNYGYTF

d_gene: .
abundance: .
j_gene: TRBJ1-1
v_gene: TRBV5-5
CDR3nt: TGTGCCAGCAGCTTGGCTCCCGGCTCAAACACTGAAGCTTTCTTT
CDR3aa: CASSLAPGSNTEAFF

d_gene: .
abundance: .
j_gene: TRBJ2-1
v_gene: TRBV24-1
CDR3nt: TGTGCCACCAGTGAGGGTTACCAGAGCTCCTACAATGAGCAGTTCTTC
CDR3aa: CATSEGYQSSYNEQFF

d_gene: TRBD1
abundance: .
j_gene: TRBJ2-1
v_gene: TRBV12-3/TRBV12-4
CDR3nt: TGTGCCAGCAGTTCCAGGGGGAGCTCCTACAATGAGCAGTTCTTC
CDR3aa: CASSSRGSSYNEQFF

d_gene: .
abundance: few
j_gene: TRBJ2-5
v_gene: TRBV7-9
CDR3nt: TGTGCCAGCAGCACAGTAGGGGGGGAGACCCAGTACTTC
CDR3aa: CASSTVGGETQYF

d_gene: TRBD2
abundance: many
j_gene: TRBJ2-1
v_gene: TRBV4-2
CDR3nt: TGTGCCAGCAGCCCGCTAGCGGGAGGTGAGCAGTTCTTC
CDR3aa: CASSPLAGGEQFF

d_gene: TRBD2
abundance: few
j_gene: TRBJ2-7
v_gene: TRBV6-2/TRBV6-3
CDR3nt: TGTGCCAGCAGTTACGGGACTAGCGGGGCCCTCTCCTACGAGCAGTACTTC
CDR3aa: CASSYGTSGALSYEQYF

d_gene: .
abundance: few
j_gene: TRBJ2-7
v_gene: TRBV5-5
CDR3nt: TGTGCCAGCAGCTTGGAGGTAGCGGTGGGAAGAGACGAGCAGTACTTC
CDR3aa: CASSLEVAVGRDEQYF

d_gene: TRBD2
abundance: .
j_gene: TRBJ2-3
v_gene: TRBV11-3
CDR3nt: TGTGCCAGCAGCTTGGGGGACTATAGCACAGATACGCAGTATTTT
CDR3aa: CASSLGDYSTDTQYF

d_gene: .
abundance: many
j_gene: TRBJ2-3
v_gene: TRBV5-1
CDR3nt: TGCGCCAGCAGCTTCGGGAAAAATACGCAGTATTTT
CDR3aa: CASSFGKNTQYF

d_gene: .
abundance: few
j_gene: TRBJ2-3
v_gene: TRBV15
CDR3nt: TGTGCCACCAGCAGAGATCTCCGAGATACGCAGTATTTT
CDR3aa: CATSRDLRDTQYF

d_gene: TRBD2
abundance: .
j_gene: TRBJ2-1
v_gene: TRBV19
CDR3nt: TGTGCCAGTAGTGGGGGAGGGCTATACAATGAGCAGTTCTTC
CDR3aa: CASSGGGLYNEQFF

d_gene: .
abundance: .
j_gene: TRBJ2-2
v_gene: TRBV6-2/TRBV6-3
CDR3nt: TGTGCCAGCAGTTACTCGGGCAGAATCACCGGGGAGCTGTTTTTT
CDR3aa: CASSYSGRITGELFF